The 20 T cell receptor beta chains presented below share a single source sample, sequenced in a study of blood T cell repertoires in COVID-19. Some clones are missing from TCRdb's copy, which holds only in-frame ones; the method was immunoSEQ multiplex PCR. The table has 200,000 to 250,000 clones, approximately 90% seen once. The sequencing input was peripheral blood. These receptors came from a man between 50 and 59 years old with COVID-19, enrolled during active disease.

V and J are TRBV28 and TRBJ1-2; D perhaps matches TRBD1 (5 bases). V was shortened by 7 bases and J by 6 bases, with 18 bases between the two germline ends. The CDR3 runs 14 residues. CDR1 and CDR2 from the germline V gene are MDHEN and SYDVKM. The CDR3 DNA follows: TGTGCCAGCATGGAGGGGATAAGGGGCCATGGCTACACCTTC. Protein product: CASMEGIRGHGYTF.

The chain joins TRBV2 to TRBJ1-1, with D possibly being TRBD1 (5 bases). The CDR3 has 14 amino acids. Germline V gene sequence: CDR1 SNHLY, CDR2 FYNNEI. The V end lost 4 bases, the J end lost 3 bases, and 12 bases lay between the germline ends. CDR3 protein: CASSGRGFDTEAFF. DNA of the CDR3: TGTGCCAGCAGTGGGAGGGGATTCGACACTGAAGCTTTCTTT.

The V call is TRBV7-9, the J call TRBJ2-5, with a weak D call TRBD2 (6 bases). Germline CDR1 SEHNR, CDR2 FQNEAQ (reference sequence). V lost 5 bases, J lost 2 bases, and 15 bases lay in between. The CDR3 is made up of 15 amino acids. As DNA, the CDR3 is TGTGCCAGCAGCCCCCGGGGCGGGGTACAAGAGACCCAGTACTTC. Encoded protein: CASSPRGGVQETQYF.

Turning to this clone: An end of the junction differs from the germline gene, which may be a read error. The chain employs TRBV7-7 and TRBJ2-3, with TRBD2 matching 8 bases. The CDR3 covers 15 residues. The germline CDR1 and CDR2 sequences are SSHAT and FNYEAQ (reference sequence). The CDR3 reads CASSSGTSTSDTQYF. The CDR3, as DNA: TGTGCTAGCAGCTCCGGGACTAGTACCTCAGATACGCAGTATTTT.

The chain recombines TRBV25-1 with TRBJ2-5, with TRBD1 matching over 8 bases. Germline CDR1 MGHDK, CDR2 SYGVNS. This CDR3 region has 13 residues. Germline trimming cut 3 bases from V and 4 bases from J; bases unmatched to any gene: 1. The CDR3 protein is CASSDRGRETQYF. The CDR3 nucleotides read TGTGCCAGCAGTGACAGGGGGCGAGAGACCCAGTACTTC.

The V gene is TRBV6-5, the J gene TRBJ1-5; D is unclear. The CDR3 covers 14 residues. Looked up from germline, CDR1 is MNHEY and CDR2 is SVGAGI. V lost 8 bases to trimming and J lost 0 bases, with 11 bases between them. CDR3 sequence reads: CASERSDSNQPQHF. The CDR3 DNA is TGTGCCAGCGAGAGGAGCGATAGCAATCAGCCCCAGCATTTT.

The chain recombines TRBV27 with TRBJ2-1, with 12 bases that match TRBD2. The CDR3 spans 16 residues. Trimming cost V 7 bases and J 8 bases; bases outside gene matches: 12. CDR1 MNHEY and CDR2 SMNVEV come from the germline V gene (reference sequence). CDR3 amino acids: CASKPLLAGGYDEQFF. The CDR3 nucleotides are TGTGCCAGCAAACCCCTACTAGCGGGAGGTTACGATGAGCAGTTCTTC.

This rearrangement joins TRBV28 to TRBJ1-2; D is ambiguous. The CDR3 extends over 13 amino acids. V lost 7 bases and J lost 4, with 13 bases in between. In germline, CDR1 is MDHEN, CDR2 SYDVKM. The CDR3 DNA reads TGTGCCAGCACCTTAAGCCGAAGCTATGGCTACACCTTC. It encodes CASTLSRSYGYTF.

The V call is TRBV21-1, the J call TRBJ2-3; the table's D call, TRBD2, has no DNA check behind it. TRBV21-1 is tagged as a pseudogene. The CDR3 loop spans 15 amino acids. The CDR3 coding sequence is TGTGCCAGCAGTTATCCGGGGGAGAGCACAGATACGCAGTATTTT. It is translated as CASSYPGESTDTQYF.

This chain links TRBV6-5 with TRBJ2-2; D is perhaps TRBD1 (6 bases). The CDR3 is 16 amino acids. Trimming removed 0 bases from V and 6 bases from J, with 14 bases in between. Germline V lookup: CDR1 MNHEY, CDR2 SVGAGI. CDR3 region: CASSYSTGRGSGELFF. Here the CDR3 DNA reads TGTGCCAGCAGTTACTCCACAGGGAGAGGATCCGGGGAGCTGTTTTTT.

V gene TRBV7-9 combines with J gene TRBJ2-1; D is unclear. V gave up 5 bases and J gave up 6 bases, with 14 bases separating them. Germline values: CDR1 SEHNR, CDR2 FQNEAQ (reference sequence). This CDR3 has 14 amino acids. The DNA of the CDR3 is TGTGCCAGCAGCGTCGACAAGGAACGCAATGAGCAGTTCTTC. Translated: CASSVDKERNEQFF.

V gene TRBV2 combines with J gene TRBJ1-1; 8 bases line up with TRBD1. This CDR3 region has 15 residues. Looked up from germline, CDR1 is SNHLY and CDR2 is FYNNEI. Trimming at V came to 3 bases and at J to 3 bases, leaving 6 bases not matched to a gene. The DNA of the CDR3 is TGTGCCAGCAGTGACCCAGGGGGCGCCCACACTGAAGCTTTCTTT. It is translated as CASSDPGGAHTEAFF.

The V and J genes are TRBV5-4 and TRBJ2-1, with 7 bases matching TRBD1. The CDR3 sequence is 13 residues long. Germline CDR1 SGHNT, CDR2 YYREEE (reference sequence). V dropped 4 bases and J dropped 5; count of bases not matched to a gene: 3. The CDR3 region has the DNA TGTGCCAGCAGCCCCCAGGGGGACAATGAGCAGTTCTTC. Translated, it gives CASSPQGDNEQFF.

The chain is built from TRBV10-3 and TRBJ1-4, with TRBD1 matching 7 bases. V dropped 4 bases and J dropped 8; count of bases not matched to a gene: 16. CDR1 and CDR2 (germline): ENHRY, SYGVKD. The CDR3 totals 17 residues. CDR3 residues: CAISARGGGEGGEKLFF. The CDR3 region has the DNA TGTGCCATCAGTGCGCGGGGGGGCGGGGAAGGGGGCGAAAAACTGTTTTTT.

The chain carries TRBV28 and TRBJ1-5; D not resolved. V lost 2 bases and J 0 bases, leaving 11 bases between the germline ends. The CDR3 has 16 amino acids. Germline V lookup: CDR1 MDHEN, CDR2 SYDVKM. The CDR3 region is CASSLGSQASNQPQHF. The DNA of the CDR3 is TGTGCCAGCAGTTTAGGTTCTCAGGCTAGCAATCAGCCCCAGCATTTT.

The J gene is TRBJ2-2, the V gene TRBV4-3; TRBD2 matches 12 bases. Per germline, CDR1 LGHNA and CDR2 YSLEER. The CDR3 is made up of 19 amino acids. V dropped 0 bases and J dropped 5; count of bases not matched to a gene: 10. CDR3 DNA sequence: TGCGCCAGCAGCCAAGATGCTGGGGAACTAGCGGGGGGTACCGGGGAGCTGTTTTTT. Its protein is CASSQDAGELAGGTGELFF.

This clone has just one count. The chain employs TRBV4-1 and TRBJ2-7; 12 bases are a match to TRBD2. The CDR3 contains 16 residues. With 4 bases clipped from V and 5 bases from J, the junction kept 9 bases outside the gene matches. CDR1 is MGHRA and CDR2 is YSYEKL in the germline V gene. In nucleotides, the CDR3 is TGCGCCAGCAGCCTAGGACTAGCGGGATCGTGGCACGAGCAGTACTTC. Protein: CASSLGLAGSWHEQYF.

The J gene is TRBJ2-7, the V gene TRBV5-8, with 7 bases that match TRBD1. Per germline, CDR1 SGHTS and CDR2 YDEGEE. CDR3 length equals 15 residues. Trimming took 3 bases from V and 0 from J; bases not matched to a gene: 6. The DNA for the CDR3 is TGTGCCAGCAGCTCCCGGGACAGCAGCTCCTACGAGCAGTACTTC. This codes for CASSSRDSSSYEQYF. The full variable domain, completed using reference TRBV5-8 and TRBJ2-7, is EAGVTQSPTHLIKTRGQQATLRCSPISGHTSVYWYQQALGLGLQFLLWYDEGEERNRGNFPPRFSGRQFPNYSSELNVNALELEDSALYLCASSSRDSSSYEQYFGPGTRLTVT.

V gene TRBV5-6 combines with J gene TRBJ1-5; TRBD1 agrees at 7 bases. The CDR3 is made up of 16 amino acids. J gave up 5 bases and V 0 bases, and 8 bases lay outside the gene matches. The germline gives CDR1 SGHDT, CDR2 YYEEEE. The DNA for the CDR3 is TGTGCCAGCAGCTTGGGACGCGGAGACAGGGATCAGCCCCAGCATTTT. Its translation: CASSLGRGDRDQPQHF.

The gene calls are TRBV6-5 and TRBJ2-2; 8 nucleotides align to TRBD2. Trimming took 4 bases from V and 5 from J; bases not matched to a gene: 9. From germline, CDR1 is MNHEY and CDR2 SVGAGI. There are 16 residues in the CDR3. CDR3 coding DNA: TGTGCCAGCAGTTTCCTTAGCGGGACGACGACCGGGGAGCTGTTTTTT. Protein: CASSFLSGTTTGELFF.